A selection of T cell receptor beta chains follows, all from one sample in a study of blood T cell repertoires in COVID-19. The table came from immunoSEQ multiplex PCR; TCRdb's copy has only in-frame clones and leaves some out. This sample carries fewer than 75,000 clones, roughly 88% of them seen once, and the ten largest clones take roughly 3.9%. Input material: peripheral blood. The receptor source for this set is a man aged 70 or older with acute or convalescent COVID-19. Each CDR3 is given with its conserved first and last residue. The D gene is left open where the match is weak. Clone size is not always given. Where it is, it says once, few, many or a class for expanded clones.

.,TRBJ1-3,TRBV7-2,.,CASSRSLGGGNTIYF,TGTGCCAGCAGCCGCAGTCTGGGAGGCGGAAACACCATATATTTT
once,TRBJ2-1,TRBV27,TRBD2,CASSLSLAGPSYYNEQFF,TGTGCCAGCAGTTTAAGCTTAGCGGGCCCTTCTTACTACAATGAGCAGTTCTTC
.,TRBJ1-1,TRBV19,TRBD1,CASSSQGVVTEAFF,TGTGCCAGTAGTAGTCAGGGGGTAGTCACTGAAGCTTTCTTT
.,TRBJ2-2,TRBV9,TRBD1,CASRTGYTGELFF,TGTGCCAGCAGGACAGGGTACACCGGGGAGCTGTTTTTT
once,TRBJ2-2,TRBV2,.,CASRMGRTNTGELFF,TGTGCCAGCAGAATGGGCCGGACGAACACCGGGGAGCTGTTTTTT
.,TRBJ2-7,TRBV25-1,TRBD2,CASSVGRERGRDEQYF,TGTGCCAGCAGTGTTGGGAGGGAGCGTGGGCGGGACGAGCAGTACTTC
.,TRBJ2-3,TRBV23-1,.,CASSQSAGSGTDTQYF,TGCGCCAGCAGTCAATCGGCAGGCTCCGGCACAGATACGCAGTATTTT
.,TRBJ2-5,TRBV12-3/TRBV12-4,.,CASSLEPVETQYF,TGTGCCAGCAGTTTAGAACCAGTCGAGACCCAGTACTTC
.,TRBJ1-1,TRBV4-1,.,CASSLGGGVGSTFF,TGCGCCAGCAGCCTCGGAGGAGGCGTAGGTAGTACTTTCTTT
.,TRBJ1-4,TRBV19,TRBD1,CASSGQATPNEKLFF,TGTGCCAGTAGTGGACAGGCCACTCCTAATGAAAAACTGTTTTTT
.,TRBJ1-3,TRBV18,.,CASSPPTRAGNTIYF,TGTGCCAGCTCACCCCCGACACGAGCTGGAAACACCATATATTTT
.,TRBJ2-3,TRBV7-9,.,CASSLVGPSAQYF,TGTGCCAGCAGCTTAGTTGGCCCCTCAGCGCAGTATTTT
.,TRBJ1-1,TRBV19,.,CASSIGGGTEAFF,TGTGCCAGTAGTATCGGGGGAGGGACTGAAGCTTTCTTT
.,TRBJ2-1,TRBV7-9,TRBD2,CASSSRSSGVYNEQFF,TGTGCCAGCAGCTCCCGGAGTAGCGGGGTCTACAATGAGCAGTTCTTC
.,TRBJ1-6,TRBV7-2,.,CASSSGLSSYNSPLHF,TGTGCCAGCAGCTCGGGACTGAGCTCCTATAATTCACCCCTCCACTTT
.,TRBJ1-1,TRBV2,TRBD1,CASSRGGTGRTEAFF,TGTGCCAGCAGCCGTGGTGGGACAGGGAGAACTGAAGCTTTCTTT
once,TRBJ2-2,TRBV9,.,CASSVDSGELFF,TGTGCCAGCAGCGTAGACTCCGGGGAGCTGTTTTTT
.,TRBJ1-5,TRBV4-1,.,CASSQERQRSNQPQHF,TGCGCCAGCAGCCAAGAGAGACAACGGAGCAATCAGCCCCAGCATTTT
.,TRBJ1-2,TRBV6-5,TRBD1,CASRDRSPRDGYTF,TGTGCCAGCAGGGACAGGTCCCCACGAGATGGCTACACCTTC
.,TRBJ2-2,TRBV18,.,CASSPEAVTGELFF,TGTGCCAGCTCCCCCGAGGCAGTCACCGGGGAGCTGTTTTTT
.,TRBJ1-2,TRBV11-2,.,CASSGGGGYTF,TGTGCCAGCAGCGGAGGTGGCGGCTACACCTTC
.,TRBJ2-7,TRBV6-6,TRBD1,CASSYSKGGSSYEQYF,TGTGCCAGCAGTTACTCGAAAGGGGGCAGCAGCTACGAGCAGTACTTC
.,TRBJ1-5,TRBV6-1,.,CASSEAGQGNQPQHF,TGTGCCAGCAGTGAAGCAGGACAAGGGAATCAGCCCCAGCATTTT
.,TRBJ2-1,TRBV24-1,.,CATSETGLYEQFF,TGTGCCACCAGTGAGACGGGGTTGTATGAGCAGTTCTTC
few,TRBJ2-1,TRBV6-6,.,CASSDPAGTEQFF,TGTGCCAGCAGTGACCCAGCGGGCACAGAGCAGTTCTTC
.,TRBJ1-3,TRBV30,.,CAWSTAGATSGNTIYF,TGTGCCTGGAGTACCGCAGGGGCAACCTCTGGAAACACCATATATTTT
.,TRBJ1-6,TRBV6-2/TRBV6-3,TRBD1,CASSYPLGQPDGSYNSPLHF,TGTGCCAGCAGTTACCCCTTGGGACAGCCGGATGGATCCTATAATTCACCCCTCCACTTT
.,TRBJ1-2,TRBV9,TRBD1,CASSALGTEYGYTF,TGTGCCAGCAGCGCCCTGGGGACAGAGTATGGCTACACCTTC
.,TRBJ1-4,TRBV4-1,TRBD1,CASSQGPQGADEKLFF,TGCGCCAGCAGCCAAGGTCCACAGGGGGCGGATGAAAAACTGTTTTTT
once,TRBJ2-7,TRBV5-1,TRBD1,CASSLAGTAYEQYF,TGCGCCAGCAGCTTGGCCGGGACAGCCTACGAGCAGTACTTC
.,TRBJ1-2,TRBV27,TRBD1,CASSPTSDRVSYGYTF,TGTGCCAGCAGTCCAACATCGGACAGGGTTAGCTATGGCTACACCTTC
few,TRBJ1-6,TRBV2,.,CASSGGGFSDFENSPLHF,TGTGCCAGCAGTGGGGGGGGGTTTTCTGATTTCGAAAATTCACCCCTCCACTTT
.,TRBJ2-5,TRBV10-3,TRBD2,CAIRTSGGLQETQYF,TGTGCCATCAGGACTAGCGGGGGCCTACAAGAGACCCAGTACTTC
few,TRBJ2-7,TRBV27,TRBD1,CASSPGQGWDYEQYF,TGTGCCAGCAGTCCCGGACAGGGTTGGGACTACGAGCAGTACTTC
.,TRBJ1-4,TRBV4-2,.,CASSQEGRGNEKLFF,TGTGCCAGCAGCCAAGAGGGCAGGGGTAATGAAAAACTGTTTTTT
.,TRBJ2-1,TRBV6-5,.,CASGEASYNEQFF,TGTGCCAGCGGGGAGGCTTCCTACAATGAGCAGTTCTTC
.,TRBJ2-3,TRBV7-3,.,CASSLNPSFTDTQYF,TGTGCCAGCAGCTTAAATCCTAGCTTCACAGATACGCAGTATTTT
.,TRBJ1-5,TRBV19,.,CASSIGPGMGQPQHF,TGTGCCAGTAGTATAGGCCCGGGGATGGGTCAGCCCCAGCATTTT
.,TRBJ2-3,TRBV18,TRBD2,CASSLSSGGSYF,TGTGCCAGCTCCCTTTCTAGCGGGGGTTCGTATTTT
.,TRBJ1-6,TRBV19,.,CASSNRRTELNSPLHF,TGTGCCAGTAGTAACCGGAGGACTGAATTAAATTCACCCCTCCACTTT
.,TRBJ2-1,TRBV2,.,CASLQAGEQFF,TGTGCCAGCCTCCAAGCGGGTGAGCAGTTCTTC
.,TRBJ1-2,TRBV6-2/TRBV6-3,.,CASSRWGGVRYTF,TGTGCCAGCAGTCGTTGGGGAGGGGTGCGCTACACCTTC
.,TRBJ2-3,TRBV6-1,.,CASSERRGHRTDTQYF,TGTGCCAGCAGTGAACGCAGGGGACATCGGACAGATACGCAGTATTTT
.,TRBJ2-5,TRBV9,.,CASSVDPRPGQTQYF,TGTGCCAGCAGCGTAGACCCCCGGCCAGGTCAGACCCAGTACTTC
.,TRBJ1-2,TRBV5-1,.,CASSLVQGLDGYTF,TGCGCCAGCAGCTTGGTACAGGGTCTGGATGGCTACACCTTC
.,TRBJ2-7,TRBV4-1,.,CASSSDRNYEQYF,TGCGCCAGCAGTAGTGACAGAAACTACGAGCAGTACTTC
.,TRBJ2-7,TRBV19,TRBD1,CASSISGRGLLNEQYF,TGTGCCAGTAGTATCTCGGGCAGGGGGCTTCTGAACGAGCAGTACTTC
.,TRBJ2-2,TRBV20-1,.,CSASGQNTGELFF,TGCAGTGCTAGTGGGCAGAACACCGGGGAGCTGTTTTTT
.,TRBJ2-2,TRBV7-7,TRBD2,CASSPVASGVPGELFF,TGTGCCAGCAGCCCGGTTGCTAGCGGGGTACCCGGGGAGCTGTTTTTT
.,TRBJ1-1,TRBV4-3,TRBD1,CASSQDRGTGTSEAFF,TGCGCCAGCAGCCAAGACCGAGGGACAGGGACATCCGAAGCTTTCTTT
.,TRBJ1-1,TRBV24-1,.,CATSGPGGVTEAFF,TGTGCCACCAGTGGGCCGGGGGGAGTCACTGAAGCTTTCTTT
few,TRBJ2-7,TRBV28,.,CASSLWGSSYEQYF,TGTGCCAGCAGTTTATGGGGGAGCTCCTACGAGCAGTACTTC